The 20 T cell receptor beta chains in this list originate from one sample, sequenced in a study of OX40 agonist ivuxolimab in advanced cancers. Method: immunoSEQ multiplex PCR; TCRdb's copy keeps in-frame clones and lacks some. The repertoire holds 150,000 to 190,000 clones, roughly 94% seen once, with 0.31% in the top ten. Sample: CD4+ or CD8+ T cells sorted from blood, taken in a trial of the OX40 agonist ivuxolimab. The receptor source for this set is an adult with an advanced solid tumor such as melanoma, head and neck, liver or kidney cancer.

The rearrangement joins TRBV7-2 to TRBJ2-1; 10 nucleotides agree with TRBD2. Germline assignment: CDR1 SGHTA and CDR2 FQGNSA. J lost 3 bases, V lost 7 bases, and 6 bases had no gene match. The CDR3 extends over 15 amino acids. The CDR3 protein is CASNGGTSDYNEQFF. The CDR3 DNA reads TGTGCCAGCAACGGGGGGACTAGCGACTACAATGAGCAGTTCTTC.

The chain is built from TRBV10-3 and TRBJ1-2, with D possibly matching TRBD1 (5 bases). The CDR3 runs 13 residues. CDR1 is ENHRY, CDR2 SYGVKD, per germline. Trimming stripped 5 bases from V and 2 bases from J, with 9 bases between. The CDR3 reads CAISLRDNYGYTF. CDR3 DNA: TGTGCCATCAGTCTCCGGGACAACTATGGCTACACCTTC.

The chain uses TRBV11-1 and TRBJ1-2; 10 bases match TRBD1. This CDR3 has 14 residues. Germline-derived CDR1 and CDR2 are SGHAT and FQDESV (reference sequence). Losses at the gene ends were 8 bases for V and 2 bases for J; bases not matched to a gene: 5. The CDR3 here is CASGKGQGNYGYTF. Here the CDR3 DNA reads TGTGCCAGCGGCAAGGGACAGGGGAACTATGGCTACACCTTC.

V is TRBV19 and J is TRBJ2-1; 8 positions match TRBD1. With 3 bases clipped from V and 9 bases from J, the junction kept 13 bases outside the gene matches. The CDR3 has 16 amino acids. Germline V gives CDR1 LNHDA, CDR2 SQIVND (reference sequence). The CDR3 region is CASSINGQGVFIEQFF. The CDR3 DNA sequence: TGTGCCAGTAGTATTAATGGACAGGGAGTGTTTATTGAGCAGTTCTTC.

This clone was counted between two and nine times. The V call is TRBV19, the J call TRBJ1-1; D remains unclear. CDR3 size: 15 residues. The V gene's germline CDR1 is LNHDA and CDR2 SQIVND (reference sequence). Trimming stripped 5 bases from V and 0 bases from J, with 13 bases between. The CDR3 DNA reads TGTGCCAGTAGTCCCCAAGAGAGGATGAACACTGAAGCTTTCTTT. It encodes CASSPQERMNTEAFF.

The V and J genes are TRBV14 and TRBJ2-1, with D perhaps assigned TRBD1 or TRBD2 (6 bases each). The CDR3 runs to 19 residues. V was cut by 0 bases and J by 7 bases, with 25 bases left in between. Per the germline V gene, CDR1 is SGHDN and CDR2 is FVKESK. CDR3: CASSQDRGRLVPNMNEQFF. The CDR3 coding sequence is TGTGCCAGCAGCCAAGATCGGGGGCGACTAGTCCCCAATATGAATGAGCAGTTCTTC.

The gene calls are TRBV2 and TRBJ2-3; D may match TRBD1 or TRBD2 (5 bases each). The germline gives CDR1 SNHLY, CDR2 FYNNEI. V lost 6 bases and J 2 bases, leaving 12 bases between the germline ends. This CDR3 comprises 14 residues. The CDR3 coding sequence is TGTGCCAGCAGAGTCCGGGGACCCACAGATACGCAGTATTTT. Translated: CASRVRGPTDTQYF.

The chain uses TRBV5-1 and TRBJ2-7; D is possibly TRBD2 (6 bases). From germline, CDR1 is SGHRS and CDR2 YFSETQ. V gave up 2 bases and J gave up 6 bases, with 18 bases separating them. This CDR3 spans 15 amino acids. In DNA, the CDR3 is TGCGCCAGCAGCTTCGTTTCTGGGGGGTCGATCGAGCAGTACTTC. Amino acids: CASSFVSGGSIEQYF.

V gene TRBV30 combines with J gene TRBJ2-5; D unresolved. Deletions cut 0 bases from V and 5 bases from J, with 13 bases between. This CDR3 spans 14 amino acids. Germline-derived CDR1 and CDR2 are GTSNPN and SVGIG (reference sequence). CDR3 loop: CAWSVFRPRETQYF. The CDR3 DNA sequence: TGTGCCTGGAGTGTGTTTCGGCCCAGGGAGACCCAGTACTTC.

The V call is TRBV11-3, the J call TRBJ1-1; D call uncertain. Germline-derived CDR1 and CDR2 are SGHNT and YENEEA. V was pared by 5 bases and J by 2 bases, with 9 bases between. The CDR3 length is 13 residues. CDR3 protein: CASSASFNTEAFF. DNA of the CDR3: TGTGCCAGCAGCGCCAGCTTCAACACTGAAGCTTTCTTT.

The sample holds one count of this clone. The chain uses TRBV6-1 and TRBJ2-1; D gene unclear. The V end lost 2 bases, the J end lost 3 bases, and 14 bases lay between the germline ends. Germline assignment: CDR1 MNHNS and CDR2 SASEGT. The CDR3 totals 16 residues. DNA for the CDR3: TGTGCCAGCAGTGAAATCCGCTCAACCTACTACAATGAGCAGTTCTTC. It translates to CASSEIRSTYYNEQFF.

This clone was seen only a few times. This chain links TRBV19 with TRBJ1-1, with D possibly TRBD1 on 5 matching bases. Trimming removed 7 bases from V and 7 bases from J, with 13 bases in between. The CDR3 has 12 amino acids. The germline gives CDR1 LNHDA, CDR2 SQIVND (reference sequence). In DNA form, the CDR3 reads TGTGCCAGTACCGTCCGGGGGATTGAAGCTTTCTTT. Amino acid sequence: CASTVRGIEAFF. The variable domain in full, completed from reference TRBV19 and TRBJ1-1, reads DGGITQSPKYLFRKEGQNVTLSCEQNLNHDAMYWYRQDPGQGLRLIYYSQIVNDFQKGDIAEGYSVSREKKESFPLTVTSAQKNPTAFYLCASTVRGIEAFFGQGTRLTVV.

The CDR3 protein is CASNPRPGPKETQYF. CDR3 nucleotide sequence: TGTGCCAGCAATCCCCGCCCGGGACCTAAAGAGACCCAGTACTTC. The V gene is TRBV7-2, the J gene TRBJ2-5; D is possibly TRBD1 or TRBD2 (5 bases each). The CDR3 is 15 amino acids. Germline CDR1 and CDR2: SGHTA and FQGNSA. V lost 7 bases and J 3 bases, leaving 18 bases between the germline ends. Supplemented by reference TRBV7-2 and TRBJ2-5, the full variable domain reads GAGVSQSPSNKVTEKGKDVELRCDPISGHTALYWYRQSLGQGLEFLIYFQGNSAPDKSGLPSDRFSAERTGGSVSTLTIQRTQQEDSAVYLCASNPRPGPKETQYFGPGTRLLVL.

The rearrangement joins TRBV2 to TRBJ1-3; no reliable D call. The CDR3 spans 15 residues. Trimming removed 3 bases from V and 0 bases from J, with 9 bases in between. Germline lookup yields CDR1 SNHLY and CDR2 FYNNEI. The DNA of the CDR3 is TGTGCCAGCAGTGAGTTGAGGAACTCTGGAAACACCATATATTTT. Amino acid sequence: CASSELRNSGNTIYF.

The chain carries TRBV9 and TRBJ2-6; D gene ambiguous. Germline V gives CDR1 SGDLS, CDR2 YYNGEE. Trimming pared 0 bases from V and 0 bases from J, leaving 4 bases between. The CDR3 runs to 15 residues. The CDR3 is CASSVASSGANVLTF. CDR3 nucleotides: TGTGCCAGCAGCGTAGCGAGCTCTGGGGCCAACGTCCTGACTTTC.

The chain has TRBV6-1 and TRBJ1-5; D ambiguous. Germline lookup yields CDR1 MNHNS and CDR2 SASEGT. Deletions cut 7 bases from V and 3 bases from J, with 10 bases between. This CDR3 spans 13 amino acids. The CDR3 loop reads CASKVSINQPQHF. CDR3 in DNA: TGTGCCAGCAAGGTATCAATCAATCAGCCCCAGCATTTT.

The gene calls are TRBV7-6 and TRBJ1-4, with D possibly TRBD1 on 5 matching bases. V lost 2 bases and J 8 bases, leaving 12 bases between the germline ends. The CDR3 length is 14 residues. From germline, CDR1 is SGHVS and CDR2 FNYEAQ. CDR3 DNA: TGTGCCAGCAGCTTAAGGCAGGGAACCGAAAAACTGTTTTTT. Its protein is CASSLRQGTEKLFF.

The genes are TRBV7-9 and TRBJ2-7; TRBD1 matches at 9 bases. With 5 bases clipped from V and 3 bases from J, the junction kept 8 bases outside the gene matches. Looked up from germline, CDR1 is SEHNR and CDR2 is FQNEAQ (reference sequence). This CDR3 has 15 amino acids. CDR3 protein: CASSPTDRGFYEQYF. CDR3 sequence (DNA): TGTGCCAGCAGCCCAACGGACAGGGGATTCTACGAGCAGTACTTC.

The chain carries TRBV30 and TRBJ1-2; possibly TRBD1 for D (5 bases). Looked up from germline, CDR1 is GTSNPN and CDR2 is SVGIG (reference sequence). The CDR3 has 15 residues. V dropped 0 bases and J dropped 4 bases, with 15 bases sitting between them. The CDR3 region is CAWSVEAGTIYGYTF. The CDR3 DNA reads TGTGCCTGGAGTGTTGAGGCGGGGACCATCTATGGCTACACCTTC.

J is TRBJ2-7 and V is TRBV23-1; D possibly uses TRBD1 or TRBD2 (7 bases each). TRBV23-1 is recorded as an ORF, its role being uncertain. V was clipped by 2 bases and J by 5 bases, with 13 bases between them. The CDR3 is 14 residues long. Here the CDR3 DNA reads TGCGCCAGCAGTCAAAGGGAGGGGGCCCACGAGCAGTACTTC. It specifies CASSQREGAHEQYF.